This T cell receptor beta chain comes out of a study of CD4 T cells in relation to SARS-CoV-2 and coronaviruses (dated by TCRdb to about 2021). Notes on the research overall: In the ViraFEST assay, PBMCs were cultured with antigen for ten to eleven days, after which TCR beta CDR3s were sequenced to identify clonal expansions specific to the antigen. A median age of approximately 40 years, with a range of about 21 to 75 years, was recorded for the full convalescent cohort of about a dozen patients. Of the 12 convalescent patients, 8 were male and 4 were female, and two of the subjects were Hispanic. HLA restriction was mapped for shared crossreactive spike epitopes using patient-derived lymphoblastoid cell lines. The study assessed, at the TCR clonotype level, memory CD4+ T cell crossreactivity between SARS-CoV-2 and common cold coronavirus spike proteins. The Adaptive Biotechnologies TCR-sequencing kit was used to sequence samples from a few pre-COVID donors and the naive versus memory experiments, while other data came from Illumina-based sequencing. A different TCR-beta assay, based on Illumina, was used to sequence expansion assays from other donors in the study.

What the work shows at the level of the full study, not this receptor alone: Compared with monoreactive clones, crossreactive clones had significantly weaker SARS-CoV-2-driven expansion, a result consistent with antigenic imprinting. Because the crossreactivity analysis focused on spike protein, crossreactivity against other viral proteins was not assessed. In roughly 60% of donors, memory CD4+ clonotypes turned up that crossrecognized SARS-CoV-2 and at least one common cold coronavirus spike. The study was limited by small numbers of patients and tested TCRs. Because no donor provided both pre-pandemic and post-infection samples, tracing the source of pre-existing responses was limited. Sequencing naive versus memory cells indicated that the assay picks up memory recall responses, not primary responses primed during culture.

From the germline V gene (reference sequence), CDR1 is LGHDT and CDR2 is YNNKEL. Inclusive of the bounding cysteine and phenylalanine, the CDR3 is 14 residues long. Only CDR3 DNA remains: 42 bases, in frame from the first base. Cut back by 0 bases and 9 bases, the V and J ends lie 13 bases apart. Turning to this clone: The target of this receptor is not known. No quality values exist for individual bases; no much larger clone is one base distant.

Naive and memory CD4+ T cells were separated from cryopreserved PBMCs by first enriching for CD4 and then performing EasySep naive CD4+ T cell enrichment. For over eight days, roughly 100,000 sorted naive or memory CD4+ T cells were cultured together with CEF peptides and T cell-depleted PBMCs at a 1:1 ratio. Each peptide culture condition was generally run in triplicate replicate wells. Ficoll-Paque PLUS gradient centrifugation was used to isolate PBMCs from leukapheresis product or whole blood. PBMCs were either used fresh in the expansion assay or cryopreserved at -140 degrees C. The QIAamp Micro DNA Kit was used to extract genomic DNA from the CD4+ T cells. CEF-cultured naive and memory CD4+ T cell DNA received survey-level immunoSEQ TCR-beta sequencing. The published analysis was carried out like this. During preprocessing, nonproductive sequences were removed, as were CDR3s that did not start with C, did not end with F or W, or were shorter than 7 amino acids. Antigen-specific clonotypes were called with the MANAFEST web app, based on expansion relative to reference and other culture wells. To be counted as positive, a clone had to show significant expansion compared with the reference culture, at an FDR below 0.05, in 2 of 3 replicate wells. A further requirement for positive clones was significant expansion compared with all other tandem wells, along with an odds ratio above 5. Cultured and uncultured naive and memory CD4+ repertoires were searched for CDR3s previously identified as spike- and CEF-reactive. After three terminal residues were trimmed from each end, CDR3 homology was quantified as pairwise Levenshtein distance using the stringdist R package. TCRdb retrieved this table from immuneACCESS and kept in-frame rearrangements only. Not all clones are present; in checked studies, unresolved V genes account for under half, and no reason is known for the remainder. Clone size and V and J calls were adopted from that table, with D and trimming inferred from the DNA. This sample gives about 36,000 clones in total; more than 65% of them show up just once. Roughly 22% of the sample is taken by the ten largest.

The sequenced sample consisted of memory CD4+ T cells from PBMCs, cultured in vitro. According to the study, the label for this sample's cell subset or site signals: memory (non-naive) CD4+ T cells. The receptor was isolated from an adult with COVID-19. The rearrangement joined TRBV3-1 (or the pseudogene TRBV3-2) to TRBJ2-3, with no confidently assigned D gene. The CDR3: CASSQDSWPPTQYF. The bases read TGTGCCAGCAGCCAAGATAGTTGGCCTCCGACGCAGTATTTT.